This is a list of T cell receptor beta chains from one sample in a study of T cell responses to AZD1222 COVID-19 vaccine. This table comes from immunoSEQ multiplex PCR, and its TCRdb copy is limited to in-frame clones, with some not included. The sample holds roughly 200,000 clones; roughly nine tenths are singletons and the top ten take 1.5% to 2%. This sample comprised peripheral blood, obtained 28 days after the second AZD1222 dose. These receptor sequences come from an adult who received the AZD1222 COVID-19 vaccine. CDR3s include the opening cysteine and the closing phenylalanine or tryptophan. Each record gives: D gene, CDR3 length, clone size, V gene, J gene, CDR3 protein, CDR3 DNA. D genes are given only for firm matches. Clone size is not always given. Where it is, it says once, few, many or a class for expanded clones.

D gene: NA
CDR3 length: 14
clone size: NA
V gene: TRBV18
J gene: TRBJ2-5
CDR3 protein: CASSPRSGDATQYF
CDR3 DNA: TGTGCCAGCTCACCACGTTCAGGGGATGCGACCCAGTACTTC

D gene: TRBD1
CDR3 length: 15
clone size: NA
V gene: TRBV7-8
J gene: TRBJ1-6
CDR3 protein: CASSLVEGAGSPLHF
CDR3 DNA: TGTGCCAGCAGCTTAGTGGAGGGGGCTGGGTCACCCCTCCACTTT

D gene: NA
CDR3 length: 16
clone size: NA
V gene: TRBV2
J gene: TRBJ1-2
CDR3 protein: CASSERRSAPNYGYTF
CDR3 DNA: TGTGCCAGCAGTGAGCGGAGGTCAGCACCTAACTATGGCTACACCTTC

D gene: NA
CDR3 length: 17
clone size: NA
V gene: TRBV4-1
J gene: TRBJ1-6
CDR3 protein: CASSPRDLNLYNSPLHF
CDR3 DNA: TGCGCCAGCAGCCCAAGGGACCTGAACCTTTATAATTCACCCCTCCACTTT

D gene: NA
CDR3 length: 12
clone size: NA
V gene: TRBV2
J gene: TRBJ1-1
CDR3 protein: CASSLTAIEAFF
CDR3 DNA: TGTGCCAGCAGTTTGACAGCCATTGAAGCTTTCTTT

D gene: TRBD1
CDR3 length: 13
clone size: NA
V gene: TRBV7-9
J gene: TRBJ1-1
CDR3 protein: CASGQGASTEAFF
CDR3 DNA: TGTGCCAGTGGACAGGGGGCGAGTACTGAAGCTTTCTTT

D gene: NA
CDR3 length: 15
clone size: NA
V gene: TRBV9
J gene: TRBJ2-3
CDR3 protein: CASSVGLATTDTQYF
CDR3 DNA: TGTGCCAGCAGCGTAGGGCTAGCGACCACAGATACGCAGTATTTT

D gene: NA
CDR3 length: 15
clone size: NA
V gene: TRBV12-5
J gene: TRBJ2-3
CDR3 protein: CASGLTALATDTQYF
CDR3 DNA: TGTGCTAGTGGTTTGACGGCACTAGCTACAGATACGCAGTATTTT

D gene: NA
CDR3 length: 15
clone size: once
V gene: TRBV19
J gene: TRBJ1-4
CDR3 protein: CASSIDRGSDEKLFF
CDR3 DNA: TGTGCCAGTAGTATAGATCGGGGGTCGGATGAAAAACTGTTTTTT

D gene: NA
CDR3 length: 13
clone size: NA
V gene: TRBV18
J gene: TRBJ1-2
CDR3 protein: CASSPGGPYGYTF
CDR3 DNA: TGTGCCAGCTCACCAGGGGGACCCTATGGCTACACCTTC

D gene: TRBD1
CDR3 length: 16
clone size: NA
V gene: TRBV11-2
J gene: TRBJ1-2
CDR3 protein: CASSLEGQGPVYGYTF
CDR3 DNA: TGTGCCAGCAGCTTAGAGGGACAGGGTCCCGTCTATGGCTACACCTTC

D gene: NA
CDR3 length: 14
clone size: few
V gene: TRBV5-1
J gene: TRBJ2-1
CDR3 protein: CASRPDTTYNEQFF
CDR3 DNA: TGCGCCAGCAGGCCGGACACAACCTACAATGAGCAGTTCTTC

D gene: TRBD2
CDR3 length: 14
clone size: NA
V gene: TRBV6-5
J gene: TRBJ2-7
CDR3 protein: CASSYSGGVYEQYF
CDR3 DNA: TGTGCCAGCAGTTACTCGGGGGGGGTCTACGAGCAGTACTTC

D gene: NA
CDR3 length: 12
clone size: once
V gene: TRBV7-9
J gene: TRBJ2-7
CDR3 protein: CASSLVGYEQYF
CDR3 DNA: TGTGCCAGCAGCTTAGTTGGCTACGAGCAGTACTTC

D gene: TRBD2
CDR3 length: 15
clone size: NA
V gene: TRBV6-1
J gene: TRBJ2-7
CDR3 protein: CASSEGGSGSYEQYF
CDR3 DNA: TGTGCCAGCAGTGAAGGGGGTAGCGGGAGTTACGAGCAGTACTTC

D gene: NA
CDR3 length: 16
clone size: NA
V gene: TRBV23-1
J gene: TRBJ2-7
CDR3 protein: CASSHPLCPGAEEQYF
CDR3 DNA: TGCGCCAGCAGTCACCCCCTGTGCCCGGGGGCGGAGGAGCAGTACTTC

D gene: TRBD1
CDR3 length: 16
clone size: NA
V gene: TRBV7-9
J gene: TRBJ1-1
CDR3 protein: CASSSSGQGIYTEAFF
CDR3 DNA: TGTGCCAGCAGCTCATCAGGACAGGGGATATACACTGAAGCTTTCTTT

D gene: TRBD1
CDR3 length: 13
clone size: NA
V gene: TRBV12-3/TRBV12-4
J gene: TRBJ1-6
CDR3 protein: CASSRPGQGSLHF
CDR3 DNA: TGTGCCAGCAGTCGACCGGGACAGGGTTCCCTCCACTTT

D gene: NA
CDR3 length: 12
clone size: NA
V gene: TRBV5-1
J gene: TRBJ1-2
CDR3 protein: CASSWRGSGYTF
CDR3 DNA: TGCGCCAGCAGCTGGAGGGGATCCGGCTACACCTTC

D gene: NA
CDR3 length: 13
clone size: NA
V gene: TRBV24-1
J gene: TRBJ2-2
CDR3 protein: CATMGHNTGELFF
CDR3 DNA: TGTGCCACCATGGGGCACAACACCGGGGAGCTGTTTTTT

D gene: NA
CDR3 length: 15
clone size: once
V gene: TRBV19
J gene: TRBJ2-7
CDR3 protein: CASSPLEGATYEQYF
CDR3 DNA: TGTGCCAGTAGCCCTCTGGAAGGGGCTACCTACGAGCAGTACTTC

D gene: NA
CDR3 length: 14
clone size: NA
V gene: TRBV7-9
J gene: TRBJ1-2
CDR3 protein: CASSPPQSLYGYTF
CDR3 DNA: TGTGCCAGCAGCCCCCCACAGTCGTTATATGGCTACACCTTC

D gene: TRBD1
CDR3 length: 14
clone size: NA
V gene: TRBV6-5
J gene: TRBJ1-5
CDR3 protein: CASSYQQGYQPQHF
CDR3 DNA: TGTGCCAGCAGTTATCAACAGGGGTATCAGCCCCAGCATTTT

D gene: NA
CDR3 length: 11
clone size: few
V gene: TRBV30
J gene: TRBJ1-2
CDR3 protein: CAQGPPHGYTF
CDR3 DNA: TGTGCCCAGGGGCCTCCCCATGGCTACACCTTC

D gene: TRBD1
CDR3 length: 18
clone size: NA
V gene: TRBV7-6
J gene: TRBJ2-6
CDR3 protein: CASSLTQTGRSGANVLTF
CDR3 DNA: TGTGCCAGCAGCTTAACGCAGACAGGGCGGTCTGGGGCCAACGTCCTGACTTTC

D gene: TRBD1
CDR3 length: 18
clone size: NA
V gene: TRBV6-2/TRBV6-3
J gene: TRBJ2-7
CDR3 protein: CASSHRGGGTGRTYEQYF
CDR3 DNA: TGTGCCAGCAGTCATCGAGGGGGCGGGACAGGGAGGACCTACGAGCAGTACTTC

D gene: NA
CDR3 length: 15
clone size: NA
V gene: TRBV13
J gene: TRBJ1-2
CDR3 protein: CASSLGWSVNYGYTF
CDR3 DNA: TGTGCCAGCAGCTTAGGGTGGTCGGTTAACTATGGCTACACCTTC

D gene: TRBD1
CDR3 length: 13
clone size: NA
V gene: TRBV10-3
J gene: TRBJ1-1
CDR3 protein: CAIGGQRDTEAFF
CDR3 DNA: TGTGCCATCGGGGGACAGCGCGACACTGAAGCTTTCTTT

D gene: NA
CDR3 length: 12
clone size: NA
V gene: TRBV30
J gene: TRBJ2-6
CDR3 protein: CASALGANVLTF
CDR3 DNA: TGTGCCTCGGCCCTTGGGGCCAACGTCCTGACTTTC

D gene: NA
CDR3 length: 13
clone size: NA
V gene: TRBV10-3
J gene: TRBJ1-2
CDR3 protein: CAISRQGDNGYTF
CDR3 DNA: TGTGCCATCAGCCGGCAGGGTGACAATGGCTACACCTTC

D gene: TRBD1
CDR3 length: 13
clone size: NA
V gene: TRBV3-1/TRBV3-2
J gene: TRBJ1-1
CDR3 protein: CASRRGGSTEAFF
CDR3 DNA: TGTGCCAGCAGACGAGGGGGCTCGACTGAAGCTTTCTTT

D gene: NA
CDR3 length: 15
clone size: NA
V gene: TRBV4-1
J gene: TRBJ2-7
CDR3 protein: CASSQAPGDSYEQYF
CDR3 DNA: TGCGCCAGCAGCCAAGCGCCAGGGGATTCCTACGAGCAGTACTTC

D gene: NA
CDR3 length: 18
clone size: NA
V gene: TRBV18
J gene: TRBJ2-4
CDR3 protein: CASSPFPPGNRAKNIQYF
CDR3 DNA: TGTGCCAGCTCACCCTTTCCCCCCGGTAACAGAGCCAAAAACATTCAGTACTTC

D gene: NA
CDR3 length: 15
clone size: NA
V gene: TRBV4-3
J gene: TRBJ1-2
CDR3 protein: CASSQEGRPLYGYTF
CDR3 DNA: TGCGCCAGCAGCCAAGAGGGGAGGCCACTGTATGGCTACACCTTC

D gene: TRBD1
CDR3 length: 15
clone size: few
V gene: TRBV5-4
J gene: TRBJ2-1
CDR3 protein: CASRFPGGSYNEQFF
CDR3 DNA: TGTGCCAGCAGGTTTCCAGGGGGATCCTACAATGAGCAGTTCTTC

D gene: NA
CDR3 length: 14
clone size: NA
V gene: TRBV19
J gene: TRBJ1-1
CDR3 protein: CASSISRSHTEAFF
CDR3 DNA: TGTGCCAGTAGTATATCCCGGTCCCACACTGAAGCTTTCTTT

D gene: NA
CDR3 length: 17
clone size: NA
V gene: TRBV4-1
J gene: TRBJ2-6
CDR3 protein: CASSQRLEEAGANVLTF
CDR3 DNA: TGCGCCAGCAGCCAAAGACTAGAGGAGGCTGGGGCCAACGTCCTGACTTTC

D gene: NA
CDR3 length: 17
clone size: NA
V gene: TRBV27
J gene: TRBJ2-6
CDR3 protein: CASSLTRQSSGANVLTF
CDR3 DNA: TGTGCCAGCAGTTTAACGAGACAGAGCTCTGGGGCCAACGTCCTGACTTTC

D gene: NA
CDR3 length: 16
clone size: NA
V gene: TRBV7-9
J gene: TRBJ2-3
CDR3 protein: CASSFPGGSSTDTQYF
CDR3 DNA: TGTGCCAGCAGCTTCCCGGGGGGCTCAAGCACAGATACGCAGTATTTT

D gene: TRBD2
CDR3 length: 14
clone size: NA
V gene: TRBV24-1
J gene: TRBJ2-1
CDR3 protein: CATSEAGTSNEQFF
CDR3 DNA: TGTGCCACCAGTGAAGCCGGGACTAGCAATGAGCAGTTCTTC

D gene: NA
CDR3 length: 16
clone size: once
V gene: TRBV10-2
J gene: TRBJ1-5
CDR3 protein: CASREGGSNSNQPQHF
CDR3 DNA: TGCGCCAGCAGGGAAGGGGGATCCAATAGCAATCAGCCCCAGCATTTT

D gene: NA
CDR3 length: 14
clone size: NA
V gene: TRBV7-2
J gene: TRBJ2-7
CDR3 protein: CASSLGASRWEQYF
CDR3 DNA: TGTGCCAGCAGCTTAGGGGCTTCGCGGTGGGAGCAGTACTTC

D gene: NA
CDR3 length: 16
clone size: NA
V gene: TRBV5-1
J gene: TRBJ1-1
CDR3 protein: CASSWNNRDGPQQAFF
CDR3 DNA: TGCGCCAGCAGCTGGAATAACAGGGACGGTCCCCAGCAGGCTTTCTTT

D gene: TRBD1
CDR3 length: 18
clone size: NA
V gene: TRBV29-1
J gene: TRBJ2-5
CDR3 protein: CSVEGGQGAKGNQETQYF
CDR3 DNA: TGCAGCGTTGAGGGCGGACAGGGGGCAAAGGGCAACCAAGAGACCCAGTACTTC

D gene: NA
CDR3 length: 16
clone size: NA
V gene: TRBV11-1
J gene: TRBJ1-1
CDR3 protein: CASSLRRGRPNTEAFF
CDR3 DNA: TGTGCCAGCAGCTTAAGACGGGGAAGGCCGAACACTGAAGCTTTCTTT

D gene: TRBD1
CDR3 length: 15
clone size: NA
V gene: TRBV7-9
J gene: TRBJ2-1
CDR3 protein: CASSLVGTGNNEQFF
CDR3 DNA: TGTGCCAGCAGCTTAGTTGGGACAGGGAATAATGAGCAGTTCTTC

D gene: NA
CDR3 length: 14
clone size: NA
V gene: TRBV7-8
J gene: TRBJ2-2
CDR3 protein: CASSSNTNTGELFF
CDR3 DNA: TGTGCCAGCAGCTCGAATACGAACACCGGGGAGCTGTTTTTT

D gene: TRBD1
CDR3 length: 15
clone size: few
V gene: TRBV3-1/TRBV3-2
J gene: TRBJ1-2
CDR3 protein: CASSQGTGAYYGYTF
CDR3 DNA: TGTGCCAGCAGCCAAGGGACAGGGGCGTACTATGGCTACACCTTC

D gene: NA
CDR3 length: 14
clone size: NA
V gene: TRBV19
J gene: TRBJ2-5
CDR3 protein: CASSIQTRGETQYF
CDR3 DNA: TGTGCCAGTAGTATTCAAACTAGAGGAGAGACCCAGTACTTC

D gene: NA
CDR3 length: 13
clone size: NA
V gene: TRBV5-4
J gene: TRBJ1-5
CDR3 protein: CASSLGGVPPQHF
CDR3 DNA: TGTGCCAGCAGCTTGGGGGGGGTACCGCCCCAGCATTTT

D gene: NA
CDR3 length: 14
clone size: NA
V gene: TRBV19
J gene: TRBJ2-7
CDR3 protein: CASSTQGFSYEQYF
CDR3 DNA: TGTGCCAGTAGCACCCAGGGTTTTTCCTACGAGCAGTACTTC

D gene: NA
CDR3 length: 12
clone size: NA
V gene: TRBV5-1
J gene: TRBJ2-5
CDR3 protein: CASSWDQETQYF
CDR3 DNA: TGCGCCAGCAGCTGGGACCAAGAGACCCAGTACTTC

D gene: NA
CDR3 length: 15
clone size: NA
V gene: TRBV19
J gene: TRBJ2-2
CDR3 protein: CASSKGLLNTGELFF
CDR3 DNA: TGTGCCAGTAGTAAGGGGCTATTAAACACCGGGGAGCTGTTTTTT

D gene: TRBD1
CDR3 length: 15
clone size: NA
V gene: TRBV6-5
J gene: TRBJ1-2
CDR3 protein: CASTKSRGLGYGYTF
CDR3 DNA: TGTGCCAGCACCAAGTCCAGGGGGCTTGGCTATGGCTACACCTTC

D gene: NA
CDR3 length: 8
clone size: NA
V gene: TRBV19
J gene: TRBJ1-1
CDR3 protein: CANDEAFF
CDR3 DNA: TGTGCCAATGACGAAGCTTTCTTT